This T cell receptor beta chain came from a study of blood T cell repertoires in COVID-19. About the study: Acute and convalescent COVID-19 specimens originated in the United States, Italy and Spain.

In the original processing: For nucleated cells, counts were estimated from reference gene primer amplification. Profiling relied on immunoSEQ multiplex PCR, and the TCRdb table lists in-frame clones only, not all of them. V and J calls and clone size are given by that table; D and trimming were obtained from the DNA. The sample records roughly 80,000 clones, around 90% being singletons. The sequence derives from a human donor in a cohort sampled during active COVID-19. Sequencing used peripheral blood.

CDR3 sequence (DNA): TGTGCCAGCTCACCGTACACTCGGACAATTAAAAACATTCAGTACTTC. Translated: CASSPYTRTIKNIQYF. The chain joins TRBV18 to TRBJ2-4; possibly TRBD1 for D (5 bases). The V gene's germline CDR1 is KGHSH and CDR2 LQKENI. Trimming pared 3 bases from V and 4 bases from J, leaving 16 bases between. The CDR3 consists of 16 residues.